This T cell receptor beta chain comes out of a study of blood T cell repertoires in COVID-19 (dated by TCRdb to 2019 to 2021). Describing the broader study: Samples from collaborators originated in the United States, Italy and Spain and spanned both the acute and convalescent phases of COVID-19. Subjects who had been exposed to COVID-19, were actively infected with it, or had recovered from it provided the deeply sampled blood TCRbeta repertoires that made up the dataset. Nearly every sample came with metadata listing a de-identified subject ID, COVID-19 status, age in years and sex. The prospective study material was composed of cDNA or gDNA derived from T cells, B-cell-depleted T cells, or PBMCs. Where available, HLA class I and class II types were taken from metadata supplied by the sample provider and were not determined by assay-based typing. The repertoires were released in a freely available public database meant as a resource for research on the immune response to SARS-CoV-2. The samples were drawn from the first 160 participants of the ongoing ImmuneRACE study and from 950 to 1,500 subjects provided by 6 global collaborators. On the study overall, not on this receptor specifically: The amount of clinical and demographic metadata varied by source and participant and was provided uncurated.

Only a few counts were recorded for this clone. This clone's antigen is unknown. Base qualities are not provided; no much larger clone lies one nucleotide away. The germline V gene (reference sequence) sets CDR1 to MNHEY and CDR2 to SMNVEV. At the junction V is shortened by 5 bases and J by 10 bases; bases outside the gene matches: 14. The CDR3, from cysteine to phenylalanine, totals 16 residues. The read is trimmed to its CDR3 DNA, 48 bases read in frame from base 1. The collaborating institutions used their own protocols to collect whole blood in K2EDTA tubes. For TCRbeta analysis, collaborators shipped samples in one of three forms: frozen whole blood, isolated PBMCs, or DNA extracted from either of those sample types. TCRbeta CDR3 regions were amplified from genomic DNA using the immunoSEQ Assay, a bias-controlled multiplex PCR. Per the authors' processing: The number of nucleated cells in each sample was estimated by amplification of reference gene primers within the assay. Sequence reads were collapsed and filtered to measure the absolute abundance of every unique TCRbeta CDR3 rearrangement. For each sample, productive Simpson clonality was calculated by taking the square root of Simpson's diversity index across productive rearrangements. TCRdb mirrors the immuneACCESS table, restricted to in-frame sequences. Some clones are absent from its copies; in checked studies, under half trace to an unresolved V gene, and the reason for the others is unknown. D and trimming were read from the DNA, whereas the V and J calls and clone size are those reported in that table. The sample records about 57,000 clones, around 82% of which are singletons. The biggest ten clones account for more than 8% of the sample.

The sample comprised peripheral blood. The clonotype was recovered from an elderly woman with acute or convalescent COVID-19. The sequence is built from TRBV27 and TRBJ1-6; a stretch of 7 junction bases matches TRBD1. The nucleotide sequence is TGTGCCAGCAGTAATCTAAAGACAGGGTCCGGATCACCCCTCCACTTT. Its protein is CASSNLKTGSGSPLHF.